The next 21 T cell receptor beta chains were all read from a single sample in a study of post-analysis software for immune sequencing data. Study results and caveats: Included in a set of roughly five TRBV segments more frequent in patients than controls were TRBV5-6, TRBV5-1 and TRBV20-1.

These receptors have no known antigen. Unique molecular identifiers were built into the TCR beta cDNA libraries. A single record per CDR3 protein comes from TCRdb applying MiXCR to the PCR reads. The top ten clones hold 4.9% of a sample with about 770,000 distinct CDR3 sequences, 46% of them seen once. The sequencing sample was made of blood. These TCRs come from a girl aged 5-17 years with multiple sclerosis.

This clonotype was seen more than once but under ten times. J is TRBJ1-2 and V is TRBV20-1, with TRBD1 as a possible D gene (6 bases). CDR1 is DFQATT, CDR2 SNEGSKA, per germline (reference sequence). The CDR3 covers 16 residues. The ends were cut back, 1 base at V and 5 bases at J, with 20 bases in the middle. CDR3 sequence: CSARAGASGAGYGYTF. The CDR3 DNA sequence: TGCAGTGCTAGAGCGGGGGCCTCTGGCGCTGGGTATGGCTACACCTTC.

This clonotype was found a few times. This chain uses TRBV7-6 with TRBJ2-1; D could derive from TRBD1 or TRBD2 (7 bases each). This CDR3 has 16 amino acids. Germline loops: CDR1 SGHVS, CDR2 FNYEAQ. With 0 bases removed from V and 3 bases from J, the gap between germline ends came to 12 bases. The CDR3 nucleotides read TGTGCCAGCAGCTTAGCGCAGGGGGGGTTCTACAATGAGCAGTTCTTC. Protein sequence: CASSLAQGGFYNEQFF.

The CDR3 DNA reads as TGTGCCAGCTCACCACGCGAGGGCCGTGTCTATGGCTACACCTTC. Translation: CASSPREGRVYGYTF. The chain joins TRBV18 to TRBJ1-2; D gene uncertain. V lost 1 base and J lost 4, with 13 bases in between. The CDR3 has 15 residues. CDR1 KGHSH and CDR2 LQKENI come from the germline V gene. The full variable domain, with the rest looked up from reference TRBV18 and TRBJ1-2, is NAGVMQNPRHLVRRRGQEARLRCSPMKGHSHVYWYRQLPEEGLKFMVYLQKENIIDESGMPKERFSAEFPKEGPSILRIQQVVRGDSAAYFCASSPREGRVYGYTFGSGTRLTVV.

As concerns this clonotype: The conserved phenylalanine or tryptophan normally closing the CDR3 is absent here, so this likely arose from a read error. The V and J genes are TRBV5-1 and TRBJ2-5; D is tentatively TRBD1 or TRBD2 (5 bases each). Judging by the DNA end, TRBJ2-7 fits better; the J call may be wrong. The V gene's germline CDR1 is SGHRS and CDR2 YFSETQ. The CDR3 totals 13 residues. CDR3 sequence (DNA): TGCGCCAGCAGCACGGGACCAAAAGACGAGCAGTACTTA. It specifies CASSTGPKDEQYL.

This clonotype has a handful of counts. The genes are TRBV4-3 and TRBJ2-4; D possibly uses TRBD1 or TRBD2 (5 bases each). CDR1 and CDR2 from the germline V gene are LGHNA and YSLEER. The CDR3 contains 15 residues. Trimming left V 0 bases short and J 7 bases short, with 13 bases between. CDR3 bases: TGCGCCAGCAGCCAAGATGGGACCCTGGGTAACATTCAGTACTTC. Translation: CASSQDGTLGNIQYF.

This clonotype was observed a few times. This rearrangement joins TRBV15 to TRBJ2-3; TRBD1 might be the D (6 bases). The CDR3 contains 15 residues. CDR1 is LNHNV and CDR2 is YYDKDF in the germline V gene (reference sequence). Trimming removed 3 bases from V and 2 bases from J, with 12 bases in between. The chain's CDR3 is CATSRDRAATDTQYF. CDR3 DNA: TGTGCCACCAGCAGGGACAGAGCGGCCACAGATACGCAGTATTTT.

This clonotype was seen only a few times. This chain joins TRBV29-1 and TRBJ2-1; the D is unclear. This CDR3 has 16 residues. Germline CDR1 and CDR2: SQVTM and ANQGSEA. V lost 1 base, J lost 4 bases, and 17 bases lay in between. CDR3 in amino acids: CSVEGAVELGYNEQFF. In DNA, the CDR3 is TGCAGCGTTGAAGGAGCCGTCGAACTTGGATACAATGAGCAGTTCTTC.

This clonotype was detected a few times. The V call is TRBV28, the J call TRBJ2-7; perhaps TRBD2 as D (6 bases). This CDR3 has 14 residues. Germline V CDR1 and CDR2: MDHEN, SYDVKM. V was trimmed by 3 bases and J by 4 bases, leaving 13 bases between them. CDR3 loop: CASSLLRGRYEQYF. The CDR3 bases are TGTGCCAGCAGTTTGCTCCGGGGGAGATACGAGCAGTACTTC.

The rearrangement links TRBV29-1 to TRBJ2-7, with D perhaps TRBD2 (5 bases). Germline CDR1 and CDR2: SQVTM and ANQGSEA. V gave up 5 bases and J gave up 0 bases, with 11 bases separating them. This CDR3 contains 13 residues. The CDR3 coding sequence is TGCAGCGTTTGGTTTAGCGTCTCCTACGAGCAGTACTTC. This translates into CSVWFSVSYEQYF.

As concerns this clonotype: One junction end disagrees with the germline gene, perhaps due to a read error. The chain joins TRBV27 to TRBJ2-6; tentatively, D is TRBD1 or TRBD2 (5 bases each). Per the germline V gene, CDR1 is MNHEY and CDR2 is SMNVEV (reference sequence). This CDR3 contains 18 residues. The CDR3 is CASSPFRLAMKGANVRTF. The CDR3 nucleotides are TGTGCCAGCAGTCCCTTTCGCCTAGCTATGAAAGGGGCCAACGTCCGGACTTTC. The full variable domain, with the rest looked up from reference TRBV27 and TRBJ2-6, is EAQVTQNPRYLITVTGKKLTVTCSQNMNHEYMSWYRQDPGLGLRQIYYSMNVEVTDKGDVPEGYKVSRKEKRNFPLILESPSPNQTSLYFCASSPFRLAMKGANVRTFGAGSRLTVL.

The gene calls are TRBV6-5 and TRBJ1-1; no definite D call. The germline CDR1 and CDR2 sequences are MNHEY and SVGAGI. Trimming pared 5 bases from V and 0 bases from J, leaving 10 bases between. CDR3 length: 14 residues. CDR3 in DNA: TGTGCCAGCAGTAACGGGGTGGTGAACACTGAAGCTTTCTTT. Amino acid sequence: CASSNGVVNTEAFF.

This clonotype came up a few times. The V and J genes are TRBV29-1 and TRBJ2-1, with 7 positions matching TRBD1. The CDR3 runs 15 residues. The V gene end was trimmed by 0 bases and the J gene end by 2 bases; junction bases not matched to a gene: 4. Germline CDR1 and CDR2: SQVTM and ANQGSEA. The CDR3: CSVEDGTAPYNEQFF. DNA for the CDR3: TGCAGCGTTGAAGATGGGACAGCGCCCTACAATGAGCAGTTCTTC.

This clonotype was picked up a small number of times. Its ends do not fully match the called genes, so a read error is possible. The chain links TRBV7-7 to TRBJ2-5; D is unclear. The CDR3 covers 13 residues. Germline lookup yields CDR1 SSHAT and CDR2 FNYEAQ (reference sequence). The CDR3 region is CASSLALPETQYF. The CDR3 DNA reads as TGTGCTAGCAGCTTAGCCCTTCCAGAGACCCAGTACTTC.

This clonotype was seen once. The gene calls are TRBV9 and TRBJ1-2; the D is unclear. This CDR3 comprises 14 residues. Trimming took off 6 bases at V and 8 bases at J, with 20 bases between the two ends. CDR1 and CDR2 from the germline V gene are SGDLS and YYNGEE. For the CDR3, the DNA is TGTGCCAGCAAGGAAGGCAACAGCCCTGGGGGCTACACCTTC. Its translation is CASKEGNSPGGYTF.

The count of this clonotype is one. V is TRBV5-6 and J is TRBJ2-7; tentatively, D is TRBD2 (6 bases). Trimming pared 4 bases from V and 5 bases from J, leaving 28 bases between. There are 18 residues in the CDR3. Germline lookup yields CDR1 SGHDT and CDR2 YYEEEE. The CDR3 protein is CASSPLLLRDGTRDEQYF. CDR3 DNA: TGTGCCAGCAGCCCTCTTCTTCTGCGGGATGGGACTCGGGACGAGCAGTACTTC.

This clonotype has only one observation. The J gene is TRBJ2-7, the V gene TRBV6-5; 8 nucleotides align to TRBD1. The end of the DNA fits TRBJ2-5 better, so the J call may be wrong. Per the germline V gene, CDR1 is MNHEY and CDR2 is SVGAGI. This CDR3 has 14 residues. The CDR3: CASSPRDRLETQYF. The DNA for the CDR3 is TGTGCCAGCAGTCCCCGGGACAGGCTTGAGACCCAGTACTTC.

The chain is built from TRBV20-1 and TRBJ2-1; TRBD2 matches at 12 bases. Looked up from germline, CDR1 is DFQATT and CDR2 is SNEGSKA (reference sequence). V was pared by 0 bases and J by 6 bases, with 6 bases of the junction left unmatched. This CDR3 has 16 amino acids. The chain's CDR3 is CSARDGLAGGINEQFF. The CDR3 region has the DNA TGCAGTGCTAGAGATGGGCTAGCGGGAGGGATCAATGAGCAGTTCTTC.

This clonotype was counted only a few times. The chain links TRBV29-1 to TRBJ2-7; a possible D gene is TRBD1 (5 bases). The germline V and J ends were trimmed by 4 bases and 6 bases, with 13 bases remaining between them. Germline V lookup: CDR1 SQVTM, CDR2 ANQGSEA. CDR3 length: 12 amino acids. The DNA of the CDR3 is TGCAGCGTTGTACAGGTAGTGGGCGAGCAGTACTTC. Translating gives CSVVQVVGEQYF.

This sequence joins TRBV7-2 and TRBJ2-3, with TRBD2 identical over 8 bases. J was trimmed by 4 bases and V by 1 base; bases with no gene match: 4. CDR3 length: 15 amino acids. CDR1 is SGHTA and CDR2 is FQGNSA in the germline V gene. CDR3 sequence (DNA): TGTGCCAGCAGCTTAGTCGGCGGGGGGCCAGATACGCAGTATTTT. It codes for CASSLVGGGPDTQYF.

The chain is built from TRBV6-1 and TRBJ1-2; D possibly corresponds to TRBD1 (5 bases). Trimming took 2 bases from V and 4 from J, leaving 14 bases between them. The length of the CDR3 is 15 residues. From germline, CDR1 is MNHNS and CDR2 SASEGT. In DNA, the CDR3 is TGTGCCAGCAGTGAAACAGGAAAGTACGGCTATGGCTACACCTTC. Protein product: CASSETGKYGYGYTF.

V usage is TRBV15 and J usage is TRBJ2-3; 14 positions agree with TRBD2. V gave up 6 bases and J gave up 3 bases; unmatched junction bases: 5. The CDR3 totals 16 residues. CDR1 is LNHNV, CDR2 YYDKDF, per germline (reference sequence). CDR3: CATRGGLAGATDTQYF. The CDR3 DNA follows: TGTGCCACCAGAGGGGGACTAGCGGGAGCAACAGATACGCAGTATTTT.